Below, one T cell receptor beta chain is given with its context. The antigen remains unidentified. This record belongs to a study of cytomegalovirus exposure and HLA in healthy donors. The PCR contained 60 Vbeta and 13 Jbeta primers. Authors' analysis steps: Later work found approximately 87 million unique TCR beta chains, with 9.5 million to 12 million shared. TCRdb keeps only in-frame clones here, not all; method: immunoSEQ multiplex PCR. V, J and clone size derive from that table, while D and trimming were established from the DNA sequence. Altogether some 150,000 clones are present, approximately 80% being singletons, with the ten largest covering approximately 8.7%. The V end was cut by 2 bases, the J end by 7 bases, with 18 bases between. CDR3 length: 16 residues. Germline-derived CDR1 and CDR2 are MRHNA and SNTAGT. Findings and limits, study-wide: Later on, a genetic analysis was performed. It linked a missense variant in DCLRE1C with V- and J-gene trimming of TCR beta. An assumption of roughly uniform sequencing depth across donors underlay the presence/absence analyses.

Input material: PBMCs. The chain links TRBV6-4 to TRBJ2-1; possibly TRBD1 for D (7 bases). The clonotype comes from a man younger than 35 in good health and CMV-seropositive. The chain's CDR3 is CASSDLSTGEVNEQFF. The DNA for the CDR3 is TGTGCCAGCAGTGACCTTAGTACAGGGGAGGTGAATGAGCAGTTCTTC.